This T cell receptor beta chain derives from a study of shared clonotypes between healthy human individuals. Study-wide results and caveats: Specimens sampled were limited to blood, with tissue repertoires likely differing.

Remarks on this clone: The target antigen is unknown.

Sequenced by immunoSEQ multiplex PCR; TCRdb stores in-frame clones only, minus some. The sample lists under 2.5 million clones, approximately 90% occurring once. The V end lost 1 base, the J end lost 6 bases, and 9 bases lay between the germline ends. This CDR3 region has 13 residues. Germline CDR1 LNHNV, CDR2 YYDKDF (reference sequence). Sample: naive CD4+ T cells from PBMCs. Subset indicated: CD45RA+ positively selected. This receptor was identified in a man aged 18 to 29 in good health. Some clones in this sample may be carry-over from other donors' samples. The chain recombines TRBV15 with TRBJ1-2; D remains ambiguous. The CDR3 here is CATSRGTPDGYTF. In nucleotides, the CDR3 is TGTGCCACCAGCAGAGGTACACCGGATGGCTACACCTTC.